Below are 24 T cell receptor beta chains sequenced from a single sample in a study of CD8 T cells in Susac syndrome. An amount of RNA that ranged from about 0.45 to 1 ug was reverse transcribed with random hexamers. TCRdb re-derived calls from the immunoSEQ multiplex PCR reads in MiXCR, one entry per CDR3 protein. Among 150,000 to 200,000 distinct CDR3 sequences listed, about 95% were seen once. Sequenced: CD4+ T cells from PBMCs. The receptors stem from a human donor in good health.

The V gene is TRBV7-3, the J gene TRBJ2-2; D may be TRBD1 or TRBD2 (5 bases each). The CDR3 covers 14 residues. CDR1 and CDR2 (germline): SGHTA, FQGTGA. Between the trimmed V and J ends, which lost 5 bases and 6 bases, there was a span of 13 bases. For the CDR3, the DNA is TGTGCCAGCAGCCGGCAGGGAGTGGCCGGGGAGCTGTTTTTT. Translating it yields CASSRQGVAGELFF.

This clonotype appeared once. The chain has TRBV29-1 and TRBJ2-7, with TRBD2 matching 7 bases. After removal of 6 bases from V and 0 bases from J, the junction contained 5 bases not matched to a gene. CDR3 length: 13 amino acids. Germline CDR1 reads SQVTM; CDR2 reads ANQGSEA. Here the CDR3 DNA reads TGCAGCGTAGCGGGGAGGGTCTCCTACGAGCAGTACTTC. Encoded protein: CSVAGRVSYEQYF.

This chain connects TRBV28 to TRBJ1-4; 10 bases fit TRBD1. Germline values: CDR1 MDHEN, CDR2 SYDVKM. The V segment lost 6 bases and the J segment 5 bases; nucleotides outside the gene matches: 9. This CDR3 has 16 residues. CDR3 loop: CASSLGQGSRNEKLFF. For the CDR3, the DNA is TGTGCCAGCAGCCTGGGACAGGGGAGCCGGAATGAAAAACTGTTTTTT.

The chain carries TRBV3-1 and TRBJ1-2; D remains ambiguous. V was cut by 1 base and J by 1 base, with 10 bases left in between. CDR1 is LGHDT, CDR2 YNNKEL, per germline (reference sequence). The CDR3 runs to 15 residues. CDR3 DNA: TGTGCCAGCAGCCAAGGTGGTCCAATTAACTATGGCTACACCTTC. Its translation: CASSQGGPINYGYTF.

The chain's CDR3 is CAWSNGLTDTQYF. CDR3 sequence (DNA): TGTGCCTGGAGTAACGGGTTGACAGATACGCAGTATTTT. V and J are TRBV30 and TRBJ2-3; D is undetermined. The germline V and J ends were trimmed by 2 bases and 3 bases, with 9 bases remaining between them. The CDR3 consists of 13 residues. Germline V gene data show CDR1 as GTSNPN and CDR2 as SVGIG (reference sequence).

This clonotype was detected only a few times. The J gene is TRBJ2-1, the V gene TRBV11-2; D remains ambiguous. Between the trimmed V and J ends, which lost 5 bases and 5 bases, there was a span of 10 bases. CDR3 length equals 13 residues. CDR1 and CDR2 (germline): SGHAT, FQNNGV. The CDR3 DNA is TGTGCCAGCAGCCCCCGGTCGAACAATGAGCAGTTCTTC. Protein product: CASSPRSNNEQFF.

The chain couples TRBV4-2 to TRBJ2-5; D not resolved. Germline assignment: CDR1 LGHNA and CDR2 YNFKEQ. The V end lost 1 base, the J end lost 5 bases, and 14 bases lay between the germline ends. The CDR3 consists of 15 residues. The CDR3 is CASSQGAGVGETQYF. The CDR3 DNA follows: TGTGCCAGCAGCCAAGGGGCCGGAGTTGGGGAGACCCAGTACTTC.

This clonotype was detected only once. The chain joins TRBV2 to TRBJ2-5; 9 nucleotides match TRBD1. The CDR3 is 15 amino acids. Germline loops: CDR1 SNHLY, CDR2 FYNNEI. J was trimmed by 5 bases and V by 2 bases; bases with no gene match: 6. The CDR3 nucleotides read TGTGCCAGCAGTGAAAGGGGACAGGGTGGCGAGACCCAGTACTTC. This encodes CASSERGQGGETQYF.

The chain recombines TRBV5-4 with TRBJ1-1; weak D call: TRBD1 (5 bases). CDR1 SGHNT and CDR2 YYREEE come from the germline V gene (reference sequence). The CDR3 spans 13 residues. The V gene lost 3 bases and the J gene lost 5 bases, with 11 bases spanning the gap. The CDR3 loop is CASSSQSGTEAFF. Here the CDR3 DNA reads TGTGCCAGCAGCTCGCAATCAGGGACTGAAGCTTTCTTT.

This sequence joins TRBV3-1 and TRBJ2-7; 9 bases fit TRBD1. Unmatched junction bases numbered 5, after V lost 5 bases and J lost 0 bases. Germline CDR1 and CDR2: LGHDT and YNNKEL (reference sequence). The CDR3 is 15 residues long. CDR3: CASSFGTGSSYEQYF. As DNA, the CDR3 is TGTGCCAGCAGCTTTGGGACAGGGAGCTCCTACGAGCAGTACTTC.

The V call is TRBV20-1, the J call TRBJ2-5; 12 bases are shared with TRBD2. Germline lookup yields CDR1 DFQATT and CDR2 SNEGSKA (reference sequence). V lost 3 bases to trimming and J lost 3 bases; unmatched junction nucleotides: 5. The CDR3 extends over 15 amino acids. The CDR3 here is CSASRLAGGKETQYF. The CDR3, as DNA: TGCAGTGCTAGTCGCCTAGCGGGGGGGAAAGAGACCCAGTACTTC.

The chain joins TRBV30 to TRBJ2-5; 10 nucleotides match TRBD2. The ends lost 8 bases at V and 2 bases at J; junction bases unmatched: 2. CDR1 and CDR2 from the germline V gene are GTSNPN and SVGIG (reference sequence). The CDR3 is 12 residues long. CDR3 amino acids: CATLAGQETQYF. In DNA, the CDR3 is TGTGCCACACTAGCGGGGCAAGAGACCCAGTACTTC.

V gene TRBV30 combines with J gene TRBJ2-1; D ambiguous. Germline-derived CDR1 and CDR2 are GTSNPN and SVGIG (reference sequence). V was shortened by 0 bases and J by 9 bases, with 15 bases between the two germline ends. There are 14 residues in the CDR3. CDR3 amino acids: CAWSVRSTKGEQFF. The DNA for the CDR3 is TGTGCCTGGAGTGTACGTTCTACGAAGGGTGAGCAGTTCTTC.

This sequence joins TRBV29-1 and TRBJ1-1; perhaps TRBD1 as D (6 bases). V lost 0 bases to trimming and J lost 1 base, with 9 bases between them. Germline loops: CDR1 SQVTM, CDR2 ANQGSEA. This CDR3 has 14 amino acids. The chain's CDR3 is CSVEERGANTEAFF. The CDR3 bases are TGCAGCGTTGAAGAACGGGGGGCGAACACTGAAGCTTTCTTT.

The genes are TRBV29-1 and TRBJ1-2; TRBD1 aligns across 10 bases. Unmatched junction bases numbered 10, after V lost 7 bases and J lost 5 bases. Germline CDR1 is SQVTM and CDR2 is ANQGSEA. The CDR3 covers 14 residues. CDR3 nucleotide sequence: TGCAGCGCTAGTGAGACAGGGGGCGGATATGGCTACACCTTC. This sequence encodes CSASETGGGYGYTF.

This chain connects TRBV3-1 to TRBJ2-5; 7 nucleotides match TRBD2. With V trimmed by 1 base and J by 10 bases, 18 bases remained unmatched. The CDR3 spans 17 residues. Germline V gene sequence: CDR1 LGHDT, CDR2 YNNKEL (reference sequence). CDR3 region: CASSQAPRASGLLNQYF. DNA of the CDR3: TGTGCCAGCAGCCAAGCCCCTCGGGCTAGCGGTCTGTTGAACCAGTACTTC.

A few counts support this clonotype. This chain links TRBV18 with TRBJ2-1; D might be TRBD2 (6 bases). Germline values: CDR1 KGHSH, CDR2 LQKENI. V was clipped by 3 bases and J by 10 bases, with 10 bases between them. The CDR3 loop spans 12 amino acids. The CDR3 here is CASSPGGYEQFF. Written as DNA, the CDR3 is TGTGCCAGCTCACCTGGAGGGTACGAGCAGTTCTTC. The entire variable domain, with the rest obtained from reference TRBV18 and TRBJ2-1, is as follows: NAGVMQNPRHLVRRRGQEARLRCSPMKGHSHVYWYRQLPEEGLKFMVYLQKENIIDESGMPKERFSAEFPKEGPSILRIQQVVRGDSAAYFCASSPGGYEQFFGPGTRLTVL.

The chain employs TRBV20-1 and TRBJ2-5; D might be TRBD1 (6 bases). Germline lookup yields CDR1 DFQATT and CDR2 SNEGSKA (reference sequence). CDR3 length equals 16 residues. V shed 0 bases and J shed 3 bases, with 17 bases lying between them. CDR3 region: CSAREGARDFEETQYF. For the CDR3, the DNA is TGCAGTGCTAGAGAGGGGGCCAGGGATTTTGAAGAGACCCAGTACTTC.

This sequence joins TRBV18 and TRBJ2-7, with a weak D call TRBD1 (5 bases). The germline gives CDR1 KGHSH, CDR2 LQKENI. CDR3 length: 14 amino acids. The V end lost 3 bases, the J end lost 6 bases, and 15 bases lay between the germline ends. The CDR3 nucleotides are TGTGCCAGCTCACCGCAGGGATTAATGGGCGAGCAGTACTTC. Translated, it gives CASSPQGLMGEQYF.

The rearrangement links TRBV7-9 to TRBJ2-7; unclear D gene. The germline V gene has CDR1 SEHNR and CDR2 FQNEAQ (reference sequence). The V end lost 1 base, the J end lost 4 bases, and 14 bases lay between the germline ends. This CDR3 has 15 amino acids. CDR3 bases: TGTGCCAGCAGCTTAGATGAGGTCAGAAGATACGAGCAGTACTTC. The encoded protein is CASSLDEVRRYEQYF.

This clonotype has more than one count but fewer than ten. The rearrangement uses TRBV29-1 and TRBJ2-2; TRBD1 agrees at 7 bases. This CDR3 has 14 residues. Germline CDR1 SQVTM, CDR2 ANQGSEA. V shed 7 bases and J 0 bases; nucleotides not matched to a gene: 5. The CDR3 reads CSAWTGANTGELFF. CDR3 bases: TGCAGCGCCTGGACAGGCGCGAACACCGGGGAGCTGTTTTTT.

In nucleotides, the CDR3 is TGTGCCAGCAGGGGACCGGGAGGGAACATTCAGTACTTC. Protein product: CASRGPGGNIQYF. J is TRBJ2-4 and V is TRBV3-1, with TRBD2 matching 8 bases. Per germline, CDR1 LGHDT and CDR2 YNNKEL (reference sequence). The V and J ends lost 6 bases and 7 bases, in that order; junction bases with no gene match: 5. The CDR3 totals 13 residues.

The genes are TRBV30 and TRBJ1-2; no definite D call. The germline gives CDR1 GTSNPN, CDR2 SVGIG (reference sequence). V lost 3 bases and J 4 bases, leaving 9 bases between the germline ends. This CDR3 region has 12 residues. The CDR3 here is CAWRMPAYGYTF. CDR3 coding DNA: TGTGCCTGGAGAATGCCGGCCTATGGCTACACCTTC.

J is TRBJ2-2 and V is TRBV5-1; tentatively, D is TRBD2 (7 bases). Germline V CDR1 and CDR2: SGHRS, YFSETQ. V was clipped by 7 bases and J by 2 bases, with 15 bases between them. This CDR3 region has 15 residues. CDR3 loop: CASGSGGLNTGELFF. CDR3 coding DNA: TGCGCCAGCGGGTCCGGGGGGCTCAACACCGGGGAGCTGTTTTTT.